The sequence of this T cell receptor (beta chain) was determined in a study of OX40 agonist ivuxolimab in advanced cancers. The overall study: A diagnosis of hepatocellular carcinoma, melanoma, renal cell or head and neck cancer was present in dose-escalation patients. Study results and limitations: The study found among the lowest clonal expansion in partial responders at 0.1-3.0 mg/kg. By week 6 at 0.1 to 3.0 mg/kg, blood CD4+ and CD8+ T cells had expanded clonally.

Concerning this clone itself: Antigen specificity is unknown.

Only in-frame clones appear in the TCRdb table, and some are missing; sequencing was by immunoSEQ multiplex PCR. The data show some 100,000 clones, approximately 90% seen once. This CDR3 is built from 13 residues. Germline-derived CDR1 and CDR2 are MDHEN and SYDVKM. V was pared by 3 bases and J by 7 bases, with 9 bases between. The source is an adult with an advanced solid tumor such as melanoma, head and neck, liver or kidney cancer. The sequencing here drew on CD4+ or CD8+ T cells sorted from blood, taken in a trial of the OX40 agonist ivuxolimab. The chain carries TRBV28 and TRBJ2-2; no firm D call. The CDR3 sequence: CASSFLQSGELFF. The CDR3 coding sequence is TGTGCCAGCAGTTTCCTACAGAGCGGGGAGCTGTTTTTT.